These 22 T cell receptor beta chains were sequenced from one sample in a study of cytomegalovirus exposure and HLA in healthy donors. With 60 Vbeta and 13 Jbeta primers, the PCR was carried out. Clones were sequenced by immunoSEQ multiplex PCR, and TCRdb holds only the in-frame ones, with some missing. The sample has around 130,000 clones, 65% to 90% seen once. Sequencing used PBMCs. The receptor source for this set is a middle-aged woman in good health and CMV-seronegative.

This chain joins TRBV7-9 and TRBJ1-2; 7 bases match TRBD1. Germline CDR1 reads SEHNR; CDR2 reads FQNEAQ (reference sequence). Trimming at V came to 2 bases and at J to 3 bases, leaving 3 bases not matched to a gene. The CDR3 runs to 14 residues. The CDR3 reads CASSLTGVDYGYTF. CDR3 coding DNA: TGTGCCAGCAGCTTAACAGGGGTGGACTATGGCTACACCTTC.

V gene TRBV30 combines with J gene TRBJ1-5; D is possibly TRBD1 (5 bases). Trimming pared 5 bases from V and 2 bases from J, leaving 16 bases between. The CDR3 runs 15 residues. Germline V gene lookup returns CDR1 GTSNPN and CDR2 SVGIG (reference sequence). CDR3 bases: TGTGCCTGGGAGATTGGGGGAGGGGGCAATCAGCCCCAGCATTTT. This translates into CAWEIGGGGNQPQHF.

In this sample, this clone turned up once. The chain is built from TRBV25-1 and TRBJ1-2; 9 bases map to TRBD1. Germline V gene data show CDR1 as MGHDK and CDR2 as SYGVNS. CDR3 length: 15 amino acids. V dropped 3 bases and J dropped 9; count of bases not matched to a gene: 11. In DNA form, the CDR3 reads TGTGCCAGCAGTGACCCAACAGGGGGCGAAATGAGCTACACCTTC. Translated, it gives CASSDPTGGEMSYTF.

V is TRBV5-1 and J is TRBJ1-2; TRBD1 is a possible D gene (6 bases). The CDR3 spans 15 residues. V lost 1 base and J 2 bases, leaving 12 bases between the germline ends. Germline loops: CDR1 SGHRS, CDR2 YFSETQ. The DNA for the CDR3 is TGCGCCAGCAGCTTGTATTCAGGGGACAACTATGGCTACACCTTC. Translation gives CASSLYSGDNYGYTF.

The V call is TRBV18, the J call TRBJ2-7; D perhaps matches TRBD1 (6 bases). The CDR3 extends over 15 amino acids. V lost 0 bases and J lost 2, with 11 bases in between. Germline-derived CDR1 and CDR2 are KGHSH and LQKENI. DNA of the CDR3: TGTGCCAGCTCACCACCGGGCCGGACAGCCTACGAGCAGTACTTC. Protein product: CASSPPGRTAYEQYF. The entire variable domain, with the rest obtained from reference TRBV18 and TRBJ2-7, is as follows: NAGVMQNPRHLVRRRGQEARLRCSPMKGHSHVYWYRQLPEEGLKFMVYLQKENIIDESGMPKERFSAEFPKEGPSILRIQQVVRGDSAAYFCASSPPGRTAYEQYFGPGTRLTVT.

This clone was detected only once. This rearrangement joins TRBV9 to TRBJ2-3, with 9 positions matching TRBD2. Germline CDR1 SGDLS, CDR2 YYNGEE. The V and J ends lost 1 base and 1 base, in that order; junction bases with no gene match: 1. The CDR3 length is 15 residues. The CDR3 region has the DNA TGTGCCAGCAGCGTACGCGGGAGGGGCACAGATACGCAGTATTTT. The encoded protein is CASSVRGRGTDTQYF.

Turning to this clone: One end of the junction is discordant with germline, which a read error may explain. The chain combines TRBV7-3 with TRBJ2-7, with D possibly matching TRBD2 (5 bases). Germline values: CDR1 SGHTA, CDR2 FQGTGA. CDR3 length: 15 amino acids. The chain's CDR3 is CASSLDPSYNYKQYF. Written as DNA, the CDR3 is TGTGCCAGCAGCTTAGATCCTAGCTATAACTACAAGCAGTACTTC. The whole variable domain, remainder taken from reference TRBV7-3 and TRBJ2-7, is GAGVSQTPSNKVTEKGKYVELRCDPISGHTALYWYRQSLGQGPEFLIYFQGTGAADDSGLPNDRFFAVRPEGSVSTLKIQRTERGDSAVYLCASSLDPSYNYKQYFGPGTRLTVT.

This clone was seen just once. J is TRBJ1-2 and V is TRBV7-9; TRBD1 matches at 12 bases. Germline V gene sequence: CDR1 SEHNR, CDR2 FQNEAQ (reference sequence). The CDR3 runs to 17 residues. The junction had 11 bases not matched to a gene; V was cut back by 6 bases and J by 3 bases. The CDR3 loop is CASSSGTGGKMDYGYTF. The CDR3 DNA follows: TGTGCCAGCAGTTCCGGGACAGGGGGCAAGATGGACTATGGCTACACCTTC. Variable domain in full (rest from reference TRBV7-9 and TRBJ1-2): DTGVSQNPRHKITKRGQNVTFRCDPISEHNRLYWYRQTLGQGPEFLTYFQNEAQLEKSRLLSDRFSAERPKGSFSTLEIQRTEQGDSAMYLCASSSGTGGKMDYGYTFGSGTRLTVV.

This clone came up a few times. The rearrangement links TRBV2 to TRBJ2-7; tentatively, D is TRBD2 (5 bases). Trimming removed 1 base at V and 1 base at J, with 11 bases between. Germline lookup yields CDR1 SNHLY and CDR2 FYNNEI. This CDR3 comprises 15 residues. The CDR3 loop reads CASSEGTLTSYEQYF. CDR3 sequence (DNA): TGTGCCAGCAGTGAAGGGACTCTCACATCCTACGAGCAGTACTTC. The complete variable domain, with remaining parts taken from reference TRBV2 and TRBJ2-7, reads EPEVTQTPSHQVTQMGQEVILRCVPISNHLYFYWYRQILGQKVEFLVSFYNNEISEKSEIFDDQFSVERPDGSNFTLKIRSTKLEDSAMYFCASSEGTLTSYEQYFGPGTRLTVT.

This sequence joins TRBV7-5 and TRBJ1-5. TRBV7-5 is shown as a pseudogene. This CDR3 spans 15 amino acids. DNA of the CDR3: TGTGCCAGAAGCCGGGGGGGGTATAGCAATCAGCCCCAGCATTTT. Protein sequence: CARSRGGYSNQPQHF.

This clone appeared a few times. This chain joins TRBV4-3 and TRBJ2-7; 10 bases align to TRBD2. Germline V gene lookup returns CDR1 LGHNA and CDR2 YSLEER. This CDR3 is 20 amino acids long. After removal of 1 base from V and 9 bases from J, the junction contained 24 bases not matched to a gene. The CDR3 DNA reads as TGCGCCAGCAGCCAAGCAATCGGGACTAGCGAGCTACACGGCTTGGAGGGGCAGTACTTC. Its protein product is CASSQAIGTSELHGLEGQYF.

This chain joins TRBV18 and TRBJ1-1, with 8 bases fitting TRBD1. Germline loops: CDR1 KGHSH, CDR2 LQKENI. There are 14 residues in the CDR3. V was pared by 6 bases and J by 5 bases, with 8 bases of the junction left unmatched. The CDR3 here is CASSPTGGVTEAFF. The DNA for the CDR3 is TGTGCCAGCTCTCCTACAGGGGGTGTTACTGAAGCTTTCTTT. Full variable domain (missing parts from reference TRBV18 and TRBJ1-1): NAGVMQNPRHLVRRRGQEARLRCSPMKGHSHVYWYRQLPEEGLKFMVYLQKENIIDESGMPKERFSAEFPKEGPSILRIQQVVRGDSAAYFCASSPTGGVTEAFFGQGTRLTVV.

The chain links TRBV5-1 to TRBJ2-1; 12 bases are a match to TRBD1. The CDR3 loop spans 18 amino acids. Germline V gene lookup returns CDR1 SGHRS and CDR2 YFSETQ. V was clipped by 2 bases and J by 5 bases; unmatched bases: 11. The CDR3 nucleotides are TGCGCCAGCAGCTTCTGGGCCGGGACAGGGGGCGCGGACAATGAGCAGTTCTTC. Protein product: CASSFWAGTGGADNEQFF.

The CDR3 is CASSLAARGTSGSRTDTQYF. CDR3 nucleotide sequence: TGTGCCAGCAGCTTAGCTGCTCGCGGGACTAGCGGGAGTAGAACAGATACGCAGTATTTT. This rearrangement joins TRBV7-6 to TRBJ2-3; 14 bases are shared with TRBD2. The V and J ends lost 0 bases and 3 bases, in that order; junction bases with no gene match: 11. The germline CDR1 and CDR2 sequences are SGHVS and FNYEAQ. This CDR3 region has 20 residues.

This CDR3 reads CASSDRGLGYTF. Here the CDR3 DNA reads TGTGCCAGTAGTGACAGGGGGCTGGGCTACACCTTC. The chain uses TRBV19 and TRBJ1-2; 10 nucleotides agree with TRBD1. After removal of 5 bases from V and 8 bases from J, the junction contained 2 bases not matched to a gene. The CDR3 covers 12 residues. Looked up from germline, CDR1 is LNHDA and CDR2 is SQIVND (reference sequence).

V usage is TRBV4-1 and J usage is TRBJ1-1, with D hard to call. Germline V gene sequence: CDR1 MGHRA, CDR2 YSYEKL. The V end was cut by 6 bases, the J end by 6 bases, with 14 bases between. This CDR3 is built from 13 residues. The CDR3 loop reads CASSQYWRAEAFF. The CDR3 DNA follows: TGCGCCAGCAGTCAGTACTGGCGGGCTGAAGCTTTCTTT.

In its sample, this clone was seen a few times. The chain carries TRBV7-9 and TRBJ2-6; D ambiguous. The CDR3 has 15 residues. Germline V gene sequence: CDR1 SEHNR, CDR2 FQNEAQ (reference sequence). Trimming pared 10 bases from V and 0 bases from J, leaving 13 bases between. The CDR3 coding sequence is TGTGCCATCAACGGTAGGAGCTCTGGGGCCAACGTCCTGACTTTC. Translated: CAINGRSSGANVLTF.

This chain uses TRBV7-3 with TRBJ1-3; 11 positions match TRBD1. Germline CDR1 reads SGHTA; CDR2 reads FQGTGA. V lost 5 bases to trimming and J lost 2 bases; unmatched junction nucleotides: 5. The CDR3 length is 16 residues. The CDR3 sequence: CASSPGTGGPGNTIYF. The CDR3 bases are TGTGCCAGCAGCCCAGGGACAGGGGGACCTGGAAACACCATATATTTT.

In regard to this clone: Its ends do not fully match the called genes, so a read error is possible. This chain joins TRBV29-1 and TRBJ1-4; tentative D call: TRBD1 (6 bases). The length of the CDR3 is 12 residues. Per germline, CDR1 SQVTM and CDR2 ANQGSEA. CDR3 amino acids: CSVEDLGWGQNF. The CDR3, as DNA: TGCAGCGTTGAAGATCTAGGTTGGGGACAAAATTTT.

The V gene is TRBV28, the J gene TRBJ1-2; 8 bases are a match to TRBD1. There are 16 residues in the CDR3. With 5 bases clipped from V and 2 bases from J, the junction kept 10 bases outside the gene matches. CDR1 and CDR2 (germline): MDHEN, SYDVKM. CDR3 nucleotides: TGTGCCAGCAGTACCTGGACAGGGTCTCGGAACTATGGCTACACCTTC. Translated, it gives CASSTWTGSRNYGYTF.

This chain joins TRBV7-2 and TRBJ1-6; 8 nucleotides match TRBD1. Germline CDR1 SGHTA, CDR2 FQGNSA. With V trimmed by 2 bases and J by 0 bases, 6 bases remained unmatched. The CDR3 sequence is 18 residues long. CDR3 loop: CASSLSQGAFSYNSPLHF. Here the CDR3 DNA reads TGTGCCAGCAGCTTAAGTCAGGGGGCCTTCTCCTATAATTCACCCCTCCACTTT.

The genes are TRBV5-1 and TRBJ1-1, with 9 bases matching TRBD1. J lost 0 bases, V lost 4 bases, and 7 bases had no gene match. Germline V lookup: CDR1 SGHRS, CDR2 YFSETQ. CDR3 length equals 16 residues. As DNA, the CDR3 is TGCGCCAGCAGCGTAGGGACAGGGATGATGAACACTGAAGCTTTCTTT. Protein product: CASSVGTGMMNTEAFF.